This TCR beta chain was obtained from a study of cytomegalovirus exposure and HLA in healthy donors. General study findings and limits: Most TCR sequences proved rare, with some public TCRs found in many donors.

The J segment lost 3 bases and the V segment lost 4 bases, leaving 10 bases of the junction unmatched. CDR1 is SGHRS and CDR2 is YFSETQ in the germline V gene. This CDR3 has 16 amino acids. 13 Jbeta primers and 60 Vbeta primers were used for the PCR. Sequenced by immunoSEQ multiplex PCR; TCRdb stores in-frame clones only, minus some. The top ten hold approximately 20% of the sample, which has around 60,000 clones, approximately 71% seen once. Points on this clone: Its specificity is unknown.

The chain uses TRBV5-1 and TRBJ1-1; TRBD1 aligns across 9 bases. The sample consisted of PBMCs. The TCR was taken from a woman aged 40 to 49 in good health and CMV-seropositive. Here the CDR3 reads CASSRGTGRIDTEAFF. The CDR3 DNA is TGCGCCAGCAGCCGCGGGACAGGGAGGATAGACACTGAAGCTTTCTTT.